The 7 T cell receptor beta chains in this list originate from one sample, sequenced in a study of cytomegalovirus exposure and HLA in healthy donors. Both 60 Vbeta primers and 13 Jbeta primers went into the PCR. Using immunoSEQ multiplex PCR, the repertoire was profiled, and TCRdb retains in-frame clones only, with some absent. The sample records about 120,000 clones, roughly 60% being singletons. Sequencing input: PBMCs. The receptors were gathered from a man between 35 and 55 years old in good health and CMV-seropositive.

The rearrangement links TRBV5-4 to TRBJ2-7, with TRBD2 identical over 9 bases. CDR3 length: 16 amino acids. Germline assignment: CDR1 SGHNT and CDR2 YYREEE (reference sequence). The J segment lost 2 bases and the V segment lost 0 bases, leaving 6 bases of the junction unmatched. The CDR3 loop reads CASSLVRASGTYEQYF. CDR3 DNA: TGTGCCAGCAGCTTGGTCAGGGCTAGCGGGACCTACGAGCAGTACTTC.

In nucleotides, the CDR3 is TGTGCCAGCAGCTTAGAAGTAGGGGGCGGGAGCAATCAGCCCCAGCATTTT. Its protein is CASSLEVGGGSNQPQHF. The chain combines TRBV7-8 with TRBJ1-5, with 7 bases identical to TRBD1. After removal of 1 base from V and 1 base from J, the junction contained 7 bases not matched to a gene. Germline loops: CDR1 SGHVS, CDR2 FQNEAQ. The CDR3 runs to 17 residues. Using reference TRBV7-8 and TRBJ1-5 for the parts outside the CDR3, the full variable domain is GAGVSQSPRYKVAKRGQDVALRCDPISGHVSLFWYQQALGQGPEFLTYFQNEAQLDKSGLPSDRFFAERPEGSVSTLKIQRTQQEDSAVYLCASSLEVGGGSNQPQHFGDGTRLSIL.

V is TRBV5-1 and J is TRBJ2-2; 7 nucleotides align to TRBD1. Germline V gene lookup returns CDR1 SGHRS and CDR2 YFSETQ. Trimming at V came to 0 bases and at J to 6 bases, leaving 11 bases not matched to a gene. This CDR3 region has 17 residues. The CDR3 spells CASSLARGRIGPGELFF. CDR3 bases: TGCGCCAGCAGCTTGGCTAGGGGGCGCATCGGTCCCGGGGAGCTGTTTTTT.

This clone occurred a few times. The CDR3 nucleotides read TGTGCCAGCGCGTCCCCCAAGAGGGCCCCTCTCGAGCAGTACTTC. The encoded protein is CASASPKRAPLEQYF. This rearrangement joins TRBV11-2 to TRBJ2-7, with D perhaps matching TRBD2 (5 bases). Trimming removed 8 bases from V and 6 bases from J, with 23 bases in between. The germline V gene has CDR1 SGHAT and CDR2 FQNNGV. The length of the CDR3 is 15 residues.

This clone was found a few times. The chain uses TRBV19 and TRBJ1-1; D gene unclear. Looked up from germline, CDR1 is LNHDA and CDR2 is SQIVND (reference sequence). This CDR3 is built from 13 residues. V was cut by 5 bases and J by 6 bases, with 13 bases left in between. The CDR3 coding sequence is TGTGCCAGTAGTTCCAGAGGGCTTGCTGAAGCTTTCTTT. Amino acid sequence: CASSSRGLAEAFF.

In its sample, this clone was seen a few times. The chain combines TRBV9 with TRBJ2-7; 9 bases agree with TRBD1. Germline CDR1 SGDLS, CDR2 YYNGEE. The ends lost 5 bases at V and 3 bases at J; junction bases unmatched: 9. CDR3 length: 15 amino acids. CDR3 DNA: TGTGCCAGCAGTTTCCACGACAGGGGGATCTACGAGCAGTACTTC. Its protein is CASSFHDRGIYEQYF.

The chain employs TRBV9 and TRBJ2-7, with D maybe TRBD1 (7 bases). Germline values: CDR1 SGDLS, CDR2 YYNGEE. There are 16 residues in the CDR3. The germline V and J ends were trimmed by 2 bases and 4 bases, with 19 bases remaining between them. CDR3 amino acids: CASSVTVAGGQYEQYF. In DNA form, the CDR3 reads TGTGCCAGCAGCGTTACCGTCGCAGGGGGGCAGTACGAGCAGTACTTC.